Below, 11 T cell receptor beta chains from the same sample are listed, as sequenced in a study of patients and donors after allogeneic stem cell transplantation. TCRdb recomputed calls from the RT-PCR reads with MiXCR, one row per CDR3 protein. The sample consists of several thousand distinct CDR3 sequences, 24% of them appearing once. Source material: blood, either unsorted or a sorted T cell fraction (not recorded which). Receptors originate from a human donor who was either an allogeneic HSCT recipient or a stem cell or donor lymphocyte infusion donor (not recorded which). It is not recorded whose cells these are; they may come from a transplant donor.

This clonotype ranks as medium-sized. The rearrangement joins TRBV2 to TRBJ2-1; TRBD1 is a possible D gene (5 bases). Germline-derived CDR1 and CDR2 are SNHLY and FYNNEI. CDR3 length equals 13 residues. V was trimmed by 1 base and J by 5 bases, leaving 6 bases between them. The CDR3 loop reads CASSEGQNNEQFF. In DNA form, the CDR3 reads TGTGCCAGCAGTGAAGGACAGAACAATGAGCAGTTCTTC.

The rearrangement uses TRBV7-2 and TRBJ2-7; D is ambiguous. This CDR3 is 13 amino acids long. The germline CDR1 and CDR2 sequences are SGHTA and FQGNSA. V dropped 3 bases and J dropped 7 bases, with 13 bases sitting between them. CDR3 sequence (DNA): TGTGCCAGCAGCTTGTTTTCGGTTGGGGAGCAGTACGTC. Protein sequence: CASSLFSVGEQYV.

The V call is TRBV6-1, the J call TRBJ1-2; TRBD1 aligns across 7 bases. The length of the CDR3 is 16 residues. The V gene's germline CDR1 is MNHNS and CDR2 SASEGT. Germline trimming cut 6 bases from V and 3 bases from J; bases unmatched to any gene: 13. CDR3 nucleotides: TGTGCCAGCAGCCCAACACTACAGGGGAGAGACTATGGCTACACCTTC. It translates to CASSPTLQGRDYGYTF.

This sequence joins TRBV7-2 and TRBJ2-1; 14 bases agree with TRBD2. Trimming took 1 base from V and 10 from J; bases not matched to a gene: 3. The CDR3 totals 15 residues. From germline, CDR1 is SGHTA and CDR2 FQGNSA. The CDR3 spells CASSLVGLAGEEQFF. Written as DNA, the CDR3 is TGTGCCAGCAGCTTAGTGGGACTAGCGGGAGAGGAGCAGTTCTTC.

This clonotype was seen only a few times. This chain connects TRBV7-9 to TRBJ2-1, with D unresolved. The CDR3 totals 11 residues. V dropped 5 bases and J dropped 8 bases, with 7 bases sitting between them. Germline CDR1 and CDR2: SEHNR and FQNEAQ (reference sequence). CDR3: CASSLIDEQFF. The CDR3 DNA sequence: TGTGCCAGCAGCCTGATCGATGAGCAGTTCTTC.

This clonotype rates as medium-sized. This CDR3 is CSVGDWPSYEQYF. The CDR3 DNA reads TGCAGCGTTGGGGACTGGCCCTCCTACGAGCAGTACTTC. V is TRBV29-1 and J is TRBJ2-7; weak D call: TRBD2 (6 bases). V was trimmed by 4 bases and J by 0 bases, leaving 10 bases between them. Germline V gene data show CDR1 as SQVTM and CDR2 as ANQGSEA. There are 13 residues in the CDR3.

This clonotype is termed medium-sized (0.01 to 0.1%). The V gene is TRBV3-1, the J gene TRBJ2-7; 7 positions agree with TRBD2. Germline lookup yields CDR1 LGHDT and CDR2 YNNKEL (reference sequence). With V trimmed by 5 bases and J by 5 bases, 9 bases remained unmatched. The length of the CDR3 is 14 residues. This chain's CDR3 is CASSSPASGDEQYF. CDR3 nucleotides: TGTGCCAGCAGCTCTCCCGCTAGCGGAGACGAGCAGTACTTC.

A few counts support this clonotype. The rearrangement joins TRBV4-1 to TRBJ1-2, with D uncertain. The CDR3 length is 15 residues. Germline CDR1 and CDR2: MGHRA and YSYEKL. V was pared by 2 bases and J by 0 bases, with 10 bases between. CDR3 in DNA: TGCGCCAGCAGCCAAACCAAAGAATCTAACTATGGCTACACCTTC. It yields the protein CASSQTKESNYGYTF.

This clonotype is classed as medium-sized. The CDR3 region is CASSPRGARNTGELFF. The CDR3 DNA reads TGTGCCAGCAGCCCCCGTGGGGCCCGGAACACCGGGGAGCTGTTTTTT. V is TRBV11-2 and J is TRBJ2-2, with D tentatively TRBD1 (5 bases). The CDR3 has 16 amino acids. Per the germline V gene, CDR1 is SGHAT and CDR2 is FQNNGV. V was cut by 5 bases and J by 1 base, with 14 bases left in between.

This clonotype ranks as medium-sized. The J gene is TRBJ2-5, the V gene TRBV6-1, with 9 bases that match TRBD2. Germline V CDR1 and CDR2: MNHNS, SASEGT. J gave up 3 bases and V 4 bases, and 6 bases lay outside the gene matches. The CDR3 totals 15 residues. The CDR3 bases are TGTGCCAGCAGTGCGCAGCGGGGGGAGAAAGAGACCCAGTACTTC. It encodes CASSAQRGEKETQYF.

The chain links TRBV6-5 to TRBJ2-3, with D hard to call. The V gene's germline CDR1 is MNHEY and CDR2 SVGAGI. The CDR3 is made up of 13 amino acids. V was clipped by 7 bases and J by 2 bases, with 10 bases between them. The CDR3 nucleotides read TGTGCCAGCATTCAAACGAACACAGATACGCAGTATTTT. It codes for CASIQTNTDTQYF.